One and the same sample provided the 25 T cell receptor beta chains below, sequenced in a study of blood T cells in healthy people across ages. Through a sample-barcoded 5' primer and a J-beta primer mix, a second PCR was run for roughly 6 to 12 cycles. TCRdb ran MiXCR on the 5' RACE reads and lists one entry per CDR3 protein. The table includes about 1,600,000 distinct CDR3 sequences, about 40% detected once. The specimen was blood. The receptors stem from a woman aged 18-30 years in good health.

The rearrangement joins TRBV11-2 to TRBJ2-3, with no clear D. Germline V CDR1 and CDR2: SGHAT, FQNNGV. The CDR3 spans 12 residues. V lost 6 bases and J 2 bases, leaving 6 bases between the germline ends. CDR3 nucleotide sequence: TGTGCCAGCAGAGTAACCACAGATACGCAGTATTTT. Amino acids: CASRVTTDTQYF.

The chain combines TRBV20-1 with TRBJ2-1, with 8 bases identical to TRBD2. Germline V gene data show CDR1 as DFQATT and CDR2 as SNEGSKA (reference sequence). CDR3 length: 15 amino acids. V lost 3 bases, J lost 0 bases, and 4 bases stayed unmatched. This chain's CDR3 is CSASGRVSSYNEQFF. CDR3 bases: TGCAGTGCTAGCGGGAGGGTAAGCTCCTACAATGAGCAGTTCTTC.

This clonotype was picked up one time. The chain uses TRBV2 and TRBJ1-5, with D possibly matching TRBD1 (6 bases). V lost 4 bases to trimming and J lost 2 bases, with 12 bases between them. CDR3 length: 15 residues. Germline V gene sequence: CDR1 SNHLY, CDR2 FYNNEI. CDR3 amino acids: CASSGTEVGNQPQHF. Written as DNA, the CDR3 is TGTGCCAGCAGTGGGACAGAGGTAGGCAATCAGCCCCAGCATTTT.

The rearrangement uses TRBV5-1 and TRBJ1-2, with a tentative D call TRBD1 (5 bases). This CDR3 comprises 14 residues. V lost 3 bases and J 7 bases, leaving 16 bases between the germline ends. CDR1 and CDR2 (germline): SGHRS, YFSETQ. The CDR3 region has the DNA TGCGCCAGCAGCTCGGTCAGGGTTTCGGGTGGCTACACCTTC. This sequence encodes CASSSVRVSGGYTF.

The sample holds a few counts of this clonotype. This chain uses TRBV12-3 or TRBV12-4 with TRBJ1-2; 10 nucleotides agree with TRBD1. The length of the CDR3 is 14 residues. The J segment lost 7 bases and the V segment lost 6 bases, leaving 8 bases of the junction unmatched. In DNA form, the CDR3 reads TGTGCCAGCAGCCCCGGGACAGGGGTATTTGGCTACACCTTC. Translating it yields CASSPGTGVFGYTF.

This clonotype was counted a few times. The chain recombines TRBV7-6 with TRBJ1-1, with D maybe TRBD1 (6 bases). V lost 2 bases and J 3 bases, leaving 16 bases between the germline ends. The CDR3 is made up of 16 amino acids. CDR1 is SGHVS and CDR2 is FNYEAQ in the germline V gene. The CDR3 bases are TGTGCCAGCAGCTTACGGGACAAAATGGGGGACACTGAAGCTTTCTTT. As protein: CASSLRDKMGDTEAFF.

The genes are TRBV7-2 and TRBJ2-3; 8 bases agree with TRBD2. J was trimmed by 5 bases and V by 1 base; bases with no gene match: 5. Per germline, CDR1 SGHTA and CDR2 FQGNSA. The CDR3 covers 15 residues. Here the CDR3 reads CASSLGVAGGDTQYF. Here the CDR3 DNA reads TGTGCCAGCAGCTTAGGGGTTGCGGGGGGAGATACGCAGTATTTT.

The rearrangement joins TRBV3-1 to TRBJ2-7; D assignment may be TRBD1 or TRBD2 (6 bases each). V lost 0 bases to trimming and J lost 2 bases, with 17 bases between them. The CDR3 spans 17 residues. Germline CDR1 LGHDT, CDR2 YNNKEL (reference sequence). The CDR3 loop is CASSQEIWGALTYEQYF. In DNA form, the CDR3 reads TGTGCCAGCAGCCAAGAAATTTGGGGGGCTCTGACCTACGAGCAGTACTTC.

This chain uses TRBV7-3 with TRBJ2-1; 10 bases are a match to TRBD1. The CDR3 runs 13 residues. The germline gives CDR1 SGHTA, CDR2 FQGTGA. The ends lost 5 bases at V and 9 bases at J; junction bases unmatched: 4. DNA for the CDR3: TGTGCCAGCAGCCCCCGGGACAGGGGTGAGCAGTTCTTC. Residues: CASSPRDRGEQFF. The variable domain in full, with the rest retrieved from reference TRBV7-3 and TRBJ2-1, is GAGVSQTPSNKVTEKGKYVELRCDPISGHTALYWYRQSLGQGPEFLIYFQGTGAADDSGLPNDRFFAVRPEGSVSTLKIQRTERGDSAVYLCASSPRDRGEQFFGPGTRLTVL.

This chain uses TRBV29-1 with TRBJ1-2; 7 bases are a match to TRBD1. Trimming removed 7 bases from V and 5 bases from J; junction bases left unmatched: 10. CDR1 and CDR2 (germline): SQVTM, ANQGSEA. This CDR3 has 13 residues. This CDR3 reads CSALRGAGYGYTF. CDR3 DNA: TGCAGCGCCCTCAGGGGGGCAGGGTATGGCTACACCTTC. Filled out from reference TRBV29-1 and TRBJ1-2, the complete variable domain reads SAVISQKPSRDICQRGTSLTIQCQVDSQVTMMFWYRQQPGQSLTLIATANQGSEATYESGFVIDKFPISRPNLTFSTLTVSNMSPEDSSIYLCSALRGAGYGYTFGSGTRLTVV.

A few counts support this clonotype. This chain joins TRBV11-2 and TRBJ2-3; no clear D. The CDR3 sequence is 15 residues long. CDR1 is SGHAT and CDR2 is FQNNGV in the germline V gene. Trimming took 3 bases from V and 4 from J, leaving 14 bases between them. CDR3 bases: TGTGCCAGCAGCTTCGCCCCCCGACCCCCAGATACGCAGTATTTT. Protein: CASSFAPRPPDTQYF.

The chain is built from TRBV6-6 and TRBJ2-1, with D perhaps matching TRBD2 (8 bases). Trimming stripped 6 bases from V and 10 bases from J, with 19 bases between. CDR1 and CDR2 from the germline V gene are MNHNY and SVGAGI (reference sequence). CDR3 length: 14 amino acids. DNA of the CDR3: TGTGCCAGCAGGTGGGACAGCGGGAGCGGAGAGCAGTTCTTC. Translating gives CASRWDSGSGEQFF.

The chain carries TRBV10-3 and TRBJ2-1, with D perhaps given as TRBD1 or TRBD2 (7 bases each). The V gene lost 4 bases and the J gene lost 6 bases, with 22 bases spanning the gap. The CDR3 loop spans 17 amino acids. Per germline, CDR1 ENHRY and CDR2 SYGVKD. CDR3 sequence reads: CAISGGGTDQTGNEQFF. CDR3 sequence (DNA): TGTGCCATCAGTGGGGGGGGGACAGATCAAACAGGCAATGAGCAGTTCTTC.

The rearrangement joins TRBV7-2 to TRBJ2-1; the match to TRBD1 covers 8 bases. In germline, CDR1 is SGHTA, CDR2 FQGNSA. Losses at the gene ends were 2 bases for V and 4 bases for J; bases not matched to a gene: 7. The CDR3 spans 16 residues. The CDR3, as DNA: TGTGCCAGCAGCTTACAGCGAACAGGGGGTTACAATGAGCAGTTCTTC. Translation gives CASSLQRTGGYNEQFF.

This chain links TRBV18 with TRBJ1-2; a possible D gene is TRBD1 (5 bases). There are 15 residues in the CDR3. V was pared by 2 bases and J by 2 bases, with 12 bases between. In germline, CDR1 is KGHSH, CDR2 LQKENI. CDR3 in DNA: TGTGCCAGCTCACCAACCTCGACAGACAACTATGGCTACACCTTC. This translates into CASSPTSTDNYGYTF. The full variable domain, rest sourced from reference TRBV18 and TRBJ1-2, is NAGVMQNPRHLVRRRGQEARLRCSPMKGHSHVYWYRQLPEEGLKFMVYLQKENIIDESGMPKERFSAEFPKEGPSILRIQQVVRGDSAAYFCASSPTSTDNYGYTFGSGTRLTVV.

The chain carries TRBV20-1 and TRBJ2-4; D perhaps matches TRBD1 (6 bases). The J call may not be correct, given that the DNA end is closer to TRBJ2-7. There are 13 residues in the CDR3. CDR1 and CDR2 from the germline V gene are DFQATT and SNEGSKA (reference sequence). The CDR3 DNA follows: TGCAGTGTTAGGCGCAGGGGTGCCCACGAGCAGTACTTC. This codes for CSVRRRGAHEQYF.

The chain combines TRBV2 with TRBJ2-7, with 9 bases fitting TRBD2. The CDR3 is 15 amino acids. With V trimmed by 3 bases and J by 7 bases, 10 bases remained unmatched. Germline V lookup: CDR1 SNHLY, CDR2 FYNNEI. The CDR3 here is CASSDPSGVNNEQYF. The CDR3 DNA is TGTGCCAGCAGTGACCCTAGCGGGGTCAACAATGAGCAGTACTTC.

The gene calls are TRBV11-2 and TRBJ2-1, with 9 bases identical to TRBD2. The germline V gene has CDR1 SGHAT and CDR2 FQNNGV. Trimming at V came to 5 bases and at J to 6 bases, leaving 5 bases not matched to a gene. CDR3 length equals 14 residues. The CDR3 here is CASSPILAGNEQFF. The CDR3 bases are TGTGCCAGCAGCCCGATACTAGCGGGCAATGAGCAGTTCTTC. The full variable domain, rest sourced from reference TRBV11-2 and TRBJ2-1, is EAGVAQSPRYKIIEKRQSVAFWCNPISGHATLYWYQQILGQGPKLLIQFQNNGVVDDSQLPKDRFSAERLKGVDSTLKIQPAKLEDSAVYLCASSPILAGNEQFFGPGTRLTVL.

V and J are TRBV12-3 or TRBV12-4 and TRBJ1-5, with D maybe TRBD1 (5 bases). The CDR3 runs to 13 residues. With 5 bases removed from V and 6 bases from J, the gap between germline ends came to 11 bases. The CDR3 sequence is CASSGRGSQPQHF. CDR3 in DNA: TGTGCCAGCAGTGGGCGGGGGTCTCAGCCCCAGCATTTT.

This chain joins TRBV6-6 and TRBJ1-1, with no clear D. From germline, CDR1 is MNHNY and CDR2 SVGAGI (reference sequence). V shed 6 bases and J shed 7 bases, with 12 bases lying between them. CDR3 length: 12 residues. CDR3 region: CASSPLSDEAFF. CDR3 DNA sequence: TGTGCCAGCAGCCCCCTCTCAGATGAAGCTTTCTTT.

This clonotype was seen only a few times. This chain joins TRBV6-5 and TRBJ1-2; a weak D match, TRBD1 (5 bases). V was shortened by 6 bases and J by 3 bases, with 14 bases between the two germline ends. CDR3 length: 14 residues. Per germline, CDR1 MNHEY and CDR2 SVGAGI. CDR3 nucleotides: TGTGCCAGCAGCCGCGGGGGGTCATACTATGGCTACACCTTC. It translates to CASSRGGSYYGYTF.

V usage is TRBV10-3 and J usage is TRBJ2-3, with 7 bases fitting TRBD2. Losses at the gene ends were 0 bases for V and 3 bases for J; bases not matched to a gene: 3. Germline CDR1 and CDR2: ENHRY and SYGVKD. The CDR3 contains 15 residues. The CDR3 DNA is TGTGCCATCAGTGAGTCGCGGACTAGTACAGATACGCAGTATTTT. Translating gives CAISESRTSTDTQYF.

The rearrangement links TRBV20-1 to TRBJ2-7, with 10 bases matching TRBD2. The CDR3 totals 14 residues. Per germline, CDR1 DFQATT and CDR2 SNEGSKA (reference sequence). Trimming cost V 6 bases and J 3 bases; bases outside gene matches: 8. DNA for the CDR3: TGCAGTGCCCCCAGCGGGGGGGGAGGCTACGAGCAGTACTTC. Its protein is CSAPSGGGGYEQYF.

About this clonotype: The junction does not match germline at one end; this may be a read error. This chain links TRBV10-3 with TRBJ2-2; D may correspond to TRBD1 or TRBD2 (5 bases each). CDR3 size: 16 residues. In germline, CDR1 is ENHRY, CDR2 SYGVKD. CDR3 DNA sequence: TGTGCCCTCAGTACGGGGACCCTGGTCAACACCGGGGAGCTGTTTTTT. This gives the protein CALSTGTLVNTGELFF.

This sequence joins TRBV29-1 and TRBJ1-2; 8 nucleotides match TRBD1. Trimming at V came to 6 bases and at J to 8 bases, leaving 8 bases not matched to a gene. Germline V gives CDR1 SQVTM, CDR2 ANQGSEA. The CDR3 consists of 12 residues. The CDR3 reads CSVDDRGGGYTF. Written as DNA, the CDR3 is TGCAGCGTCGACGACAGGGGAGGCGGCTACACCTTC.